The 12 T cell receptor beta chains presented below share a single source sample, sequenced in a study of shared clonotypes between healthy human individuals. The repertoire was sequenced with immunoSEQ multiplex PCR; TCRdb's copy has only in-frame clones and lacks some. The repertoire holds about 2.4 million clones, with approximately 92% as singletons. The sequenced material came from naive CD4+ T cells sorted from blood. As to subset: CD45RA+ positively selected. The receptors here all came from a man between 18 and 35 years old in good health.

This clone was counted between two and nine times. V is TRBV6-1 and J is TRBJ2-5; 11 bases are a match to TRBD1. Germline CDR1 is MNHNS and CDR2 is SASEGT. The V segment lost 6 bases and the J segment 2 bases; nucleotides outside the gene matches: 2. CDR3 size: 14 residues. In DNA form, the CDR3 reads TGTGCCAGCAGCCGGGACAGGGGGCAAGAGACCCAGTACTTC. Amino acid sequence: CASSRDRGQETQYF.

V is TRBV15 and J is TRBJ1-6; a weak D match, TRBD1 (5 bases). Germline loops: CDR1 LNHNV, CDR2 YYDKDF (reference sequence). The CDR3 has 15 amino acids. Trimming stripped 1 base from V and 7 bases from J, with 11 bases between. The DNA of the CDR3 is TGTGCCACCAGCAGAGTAGTGGCAGGGAATTCACCCCTCCACTTT. It specifies CATSRVVAGNSPLHF.

This chain connects TRBV11-2 to TRBJ1-6, with TRBD1 matching 7 bases. Germline V gene data show CDR1 as SGHAT and CDR2 as FQNNGV. After removal of 5 bases from V and 9 bases from J, the junction contained 10 bases not matched to a gene. The CDR3 covers 15 residues. The CDR3 sequence: CASSPWGGGSSPLHF. DNA for the CDR3: TGTGCCAGCAGCCCGTGGGGAGGGGGCTCTTCACCCCTCCACTTT.

In the case of this clone: Other DNA sequences in the sample encode the same CDR3. This rearrangement joins TRBV30 to TRBJ1-5; D is uncertain. The CDR3 loop spans 13 amino acids. Per the germline V gene, CDR1 is GTSNPN and CDR2 is SVGIG (reference sequence). Trimming pared 3 bases from V and 0 bases from J, leaving 6 bases between. CDR3 amino acids: CAWSKNSNQPQHF. The CDR3 nucleotides read TGTGCCTGGAGCAAGAATAGCAATCAGCCCCAGCATTTT.

The chain couples TRBV5-5 to TRBJ1-4; tentative D call: TRBD1 (5 bases). V dropped 0 bases and J dropped 8 bases, with 14 bases sitting between them. In germline, CDR1 is SGHKS, CDR2 YYEKEE (reference sequence). The CDR3 covers 15 residues. The CDR3 sequence is CASSLVGLGSEKLFF. Here the CDR3 DNA reads TGTGCCAGCAGCTTGGTGGGACTGGGTTCCGAAAAACTGTTTTTT.

This chain uses TRBV15 with TRBJ2-2, with D hard to call. Deletions cut 0 bases from V and 8 bases from J, with 19 bases between. The germline V gene has CDR1 LNHNV and CDR2 YYDKDF (reference sequence). The CDR3 sequence is 17 residues long. In DNA form, the CDR3 reads TGTGCCACCAGCAGAGATTTGGTGGGCTCCGCTGCTGGGGAGCTGTTTTTT. Translation gives CATSRDLVGSAAGELFF.

The chain links TRBV4-1 to TRBJ2-1, with D perhaps matching TRBD2 (6 bases). This CDR3 spans 16 amino acids. Looked up from germline, CDR1 is MGHRA and CDR2 is YSYEKL. Trimming removed 1 base at V and 3 bases at J, with 13 bases between. The DNA for the CDR3 is TGCGCCAGCAGCCAAGGACGGGAGTCCTTCTACAATGAGCAGTTCTTC. It codes for CASSQGRESFYNEQFF.

The chain couples TRBV19 to TRBJ2-5, with a possible D match to TRBD1 (6 bases). The CDR3 sequence is 13 residues long. Germline loops: CDR1 LNHDA, CDR2 SQIVND (reference sequence). Trimming pared 5 bases from V and 6 bases from J, leaving 13 bases between. The CDR3 sequence is CASSDGGQKTQYF. The CDR3 DNA is TGTGCCAGTAGTGATGGGGGACAAAAGACCCAGTACTTC.

V usage is TRBV7-2 and J usage is TRBJ2-7, with 9 bases matching TRBD2. Germline assignment: CDR1 SGHTA and CDR2 FQGNSA. V lost 1 base, J lost 7 bases, and 8 bases stayed unmatched. This CDR3 has 15 residues. CDR3 region: CASSLVGSGSREQYF. CDR3 nucleotides: TGTGCCAGCAGCTTAGTGGGTAGCGGGAGTCGTGAGCAGTACTTC. Variable domain in full (rest from reference TRBV7-2 and TRBJ2-7): GAGVSQSPSNKVTEKGKDVELRCDPISGHTALYWYRQSLGQGLEFLIYFQGNSAPDKSGLPSDRFSAERTGGSVSTLTIQRTQQEDSAVYLCASSLVGSGSREQYFGPGTRLTVT.

This clone was observed a handful of times. The J gene is TRBJ2-2, the V gene TRBV5-4; possible D gene TRBD1, 6 bases. The V gene lost 4 bases and the J gene lost 3 bases, with 13 bases spanning the gap. Germline CDR1 is SGHNT and CDR2 is YYREEE (reference sequence). The CDR3 has 15 amino acids. CDR3 loop: CASSLGADDTGELFF. The DNA of the CDR3 is TGTGCCAGCAGCCTGGGGGCCGATGACACCGGGGAGCTGTTTTTT.

The chain combines TRBV21-1 with TRBJ2-7; TRBD2 is the table's D call and was not checked against the DNA. TRBV21-1 has pseudogene status. CDR3 length equals 13 residues. The CDR3: CASRDGLLYEQYF. The CDR3, as DNA: TGTGCCAGCAGGGACGGACTACTCTACGAGCAGTACTTC.

A note on this clone: The same CDR3 is also encoded by other DNA sequences in this sample. V is TRBV9 and J is TRBJ1-6; 7 bases fit TRBD1. The CDR3 consists of 15 residues. The junction had 4 bases not matched to a gene; V was cut back by 0 bases and J by 7 bases. Germline lookup yields CDR1 SGDLS and CDR2 YYNGEE. DNA of the CDR3: TGTGCCAGCAGCGTAGGTGGGACAGCAAATTCACCCCTCCACTTT. It encodes CASSVGGTANSPLHF.